This TCR beta chain was sequenced for a study of blood T cell repertoires in COVID-19. Study as a whole: Samples representing acute and convalescent COVID-19 were sourced from the United States, Italy and Spain.

The CDR3 is 16 residues long. Germline V gives CDR1 MNHEY, CDR2 SVGAGI. V gave up 4 bases and J gave up 4 bases, with 19 bases separating them. Original processing methods: Amplified reference gene primers provided the basis for estimating nucleated cell counts. Method: immunoSEQ multiplex PCR; TCRdb's copy keeps in-frame clones and lacks some. Clone size and V and J calls were adopted from that table, with D and trimming inferred from the DNA. The table lists about 140,000 clones, about 80% of them singletons. This chain uses TRBV6-5 with TRBJ1-2; D perhaps matches TRBD1 (6 bases). The sequence derives from a human donor in a cohort sampled during active COVID-19. The sequenced sample was peripheral blood. The CDR3 DNA is TGTGCCAGCAGTTCGGGCACAGGGCCTAGGTTCTATGGCTACACCTTC. The encoded protein is CASSSGTGPRFYGYTF.